A selection of T cell receptor beta chains follows, all from one sample in a study of T-cell reconstitution after alpha-beta-depleted transplantation in children. MiXCR was run by TCRdb on the PCR reads, yielding one entry per CDR3 protein. The sample comprises about 610,000 distinct CDR3 sequences, 8% to 11% of which are singletons, and about 4.3% rests with the top ten. Material: PBMCs from the stem cell graft donor, obtained from the stem cell graft. These receptor sequences come from a human donor who donated a stem cell graft to a child with acute myeloid leukemia. Each CDR3 is given with its conserved first and last residue. A D gene is named only where the DNA matches it firmly. The size entry is marked missing in some rows and otherwise reads once, few, many or a size class.

v_gene	d_gene	j_gene	abundance	CDR3nt	CDR3aa
TRBV20-1	-	TRBJ2-3	few	TGCAGTGCTAGAAGGGCCTGGGGGGCAGATACGCAGTATTTT	CSARRAWGADTQYF
TRBV6-2/TRBV6-3	TRBD1	TRBJ2-7	-	TGTGCCAGCAGTCCGGGACAGGGGGATTACTACGAGCAGTACTTC	CASSPGQGDYYEQYF
TRBV29-1	-	TRBJ2-4	few	TGCAGCGTTGGAGAGGCCAAAAACATTCAGTACTTC	CSVGEAKNIQYF
TRBV4-3	-	TRBJ1-2	-	TGCGCCAGCAGCCAAGGAGTAACGGAAGGCTACACCTTC	CASSQGVTEGYTF
TRBV9	-	TRBJ1-4	few	TGTGCCAGCAGCCCCCGGACGGGACTCAATGAAAAACTGTTTTTT	CASSPRTGLNEKLFF
TRBV7-2	-	TRBJ2-5	-	TGTGCCAGCAGCTTAGGTAGTTTTGAGACCCAGTACTTC	CASSLGSFETQYF
TRBV7-2	TRBD1	TRBJ1-3	many	TGTGCCAGCAGCTTATCGTCTGGACAGGGAGCAGGAAACACCATATATTTT	CASSLSSGQGAGNTIYF
TRBV19	-	TRBJ1-5	-	TGTGCCAGTACAGGGGAAGGTAATCAGCCCCAGCATTTT	CASTGEGNQPQHF
TRBV4-3	-	TRBJ2-7	-	TGCGCCAGCAGCTTCCGACAGGCTGGGGGAGAGCAGTACTTC	CASSFRQAGGEQYF
TRBV27	-	TRBJ2-7	many	TGTGCCAGCAGTCCCACTCCACGGGGCGAGCAGTACTTC	CASSPTPRGEQYF
TRBV28	-	TRBJ2-2	few	TGTGCCAGCAGCTCCCTCGCCGGGCCCGAAGCGAACACCGGGGAGCTGTTTTTT	CASSSLAGPEANTGELFF
TRBV29-1	TRBD2	TRBJ2-5	-	TGCAGCGTTGATTGGGGGGGGTTC	CSVDWGGF
TRBV20-1	-	TRBJ2-7	-	TGCAGTGCTAGAGGTCTGGACCCCTACGAGCAGTACTTC	CSARGLDPYEQYF
TRBV4-1	-	TRBJ2-7	-	TGCGCCAGCAGCCAAGATCCTAGCCCCTACGAGCAGTACTTC	CASSQDPSPYEQYF
TRBV27	-	TRBJ2-2	-	TGTGCCAGCAGTCTACGACACCTAAACACCGGGGAGCTGTTTTTT	CASSLRHLNTGELFF
TRBV27	TRBD1	TRBJ2-1	few	TGTGCCAGCAGTTGGCCGGGACAGGGTTTCAATGAGCAGTTCTTC	CASSWPGQGFNEQFF
TRBV7-9	TRBD2	TRBJ2-3	many	TGTGCCAGCAGTTTGGGACTAGCGGGGAGCACAGATACGCAGTATTTT	CASSLGLAGSTDTQYF
TRBV20-1	-	TRBJ1-1	few	TGCAGTGCTAGAGATCGGTGGAAGGCGAACACTGAAGCTTTCTTT	CSARDRWKANTEAFF
TRBV7-2	-	TRBJ2-1	many	TGTGCCAGCAGCCGGATTAGGGCTAGGAATGAGCAGTTCTTC	CASSRIRARNEQFF
TRBV7-2	-	TRBJ1-5	-	TGTGCCAGCAGCTTAGACCAGGGTTTCAATCAGCCCCAGCATTTT	CASSLDQGFNQPQHF
TRBV6-2/TRBV6-3	TRBD1	TRBJ2-2	once	TGTGCCAGCAGTGCGACAGGGTTGAACACCGGGGAGCTGTTTTTT	CASSATGLNTGELFF
TRBV6-1	-	TRBJ2-1	few	TGTGCCAGCAGTGAGGCCGCCGGGGCCGAGCAGTTCTTC	CASSEAAGAEQFF
TRBV24-1	TRBD1	TRBJ1-5	many	TGTGCCACCAGCGGCCGAGGACAGGGTAATCAGCCCCAGCATTTT	CATSGRGQGNQPQHF
TRBV5-1	TRBD2	TRBJ2-1	-	TGCGCCAGCAGCAATAGCGGGGGTTCCTACAATGAGCAGTTCTTC	CASSNSGGSYNEQFF
TRBV6-2/TRBV6-3	-	TRBJ2-1	-	TGTGCCAGCAGCCCGAACGCCCTACCCTACAATGAGCAGTTCTTC	CASSPNALPYNEQFF
TRBV6-1	-	TRBJ2-7	few	TGTGCCAGCAGGTGGGACCCGTCGGGCGAGCAGTACTTC	CASRWDPSGEQYF
TRBV29-1	TRBD1	TRBJ2-7	few	TGCAGCGTGGGGGACAGGTCCAGCTCCTACGAGCAGTACTTC	CSVGDRSSSYEQYF
TRBV9	-	TRBJ2-5	-	TGTGCCAGCAGCCCCACCCCCGGGGGTGTCGAGACCCAGTACTTC	CASSPTPGGVETQYF
TRBV7-3	TRBD2	TRBJ2-1	few	TGTGCCAGTCGACGTAGCGGGGGAGAATACAATGAGCAGTTCTTC	CASRRSGGEYNEQFF
TRBV20-1	-	TRBJ1-6	-	TGCAGTGCCCGGGGCGACAGCTCCTATAATTCACCCCTCCACTTT	CSARGDSSYNSPLHF
TRBV10-3	-	TRBJ2-4	many	TGTGCCATCAGTGGGGGGGGCGAGAACATTCAGTACTTC	CAISGGGENIQYF
TRBV5-1	-	TRBJ2-5	many	TGCGCCAGCAGCTTGGGAAGTGGGGGTCAAGAGACCCAGTACTTC	CASSLGSGGQETQYF
TRBV5-6	-	TRBJ1-1	many	TGTGCCAGCAGCTTGGGACAGGAGGGTGAGGCTTTCTTT	CASSLGQEGEAFF
TRBV18	-	TRBJ2-3	few	TGTGCCAGCTCACCTTTCGTAGGACCGACAGATACGCAGTATTTT	CASSPFVGPTDTQYF
TRBV10-2	-	TRBJ1-5	few	TGCGCCAGCAGTGAGTCCGCCGGGGCTAATCAGCCCCAGCATTTT	CASSESAGANQPQHF